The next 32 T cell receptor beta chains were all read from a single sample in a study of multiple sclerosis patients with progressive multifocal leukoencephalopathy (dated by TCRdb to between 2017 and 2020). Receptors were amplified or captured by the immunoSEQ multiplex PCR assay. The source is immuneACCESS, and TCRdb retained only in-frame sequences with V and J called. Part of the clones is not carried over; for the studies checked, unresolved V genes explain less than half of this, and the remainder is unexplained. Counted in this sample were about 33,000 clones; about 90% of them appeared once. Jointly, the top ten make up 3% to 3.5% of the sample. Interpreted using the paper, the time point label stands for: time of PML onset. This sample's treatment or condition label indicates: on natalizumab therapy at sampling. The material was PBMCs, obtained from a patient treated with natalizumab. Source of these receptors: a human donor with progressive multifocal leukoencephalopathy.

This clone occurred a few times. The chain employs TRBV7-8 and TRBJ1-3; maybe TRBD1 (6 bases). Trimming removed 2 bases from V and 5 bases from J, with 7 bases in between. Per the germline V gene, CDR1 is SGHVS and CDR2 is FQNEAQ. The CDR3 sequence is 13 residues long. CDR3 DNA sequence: TGTGCCAGCAGCTTACGGGGGCGAAACACCATATATTTT. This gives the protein CASSLRGRNTIYF. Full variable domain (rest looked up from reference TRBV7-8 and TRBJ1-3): GAGVSQSPRYKVAKRGQDVALRCDPISGHVSLFWYQQALGQGPEFLTYFQNEAQLDKSGLPSDRFFAERPEGSVSTLKIQRTQQEDSAVYLCASSLRGRNTIYFGEGSWLTVV.

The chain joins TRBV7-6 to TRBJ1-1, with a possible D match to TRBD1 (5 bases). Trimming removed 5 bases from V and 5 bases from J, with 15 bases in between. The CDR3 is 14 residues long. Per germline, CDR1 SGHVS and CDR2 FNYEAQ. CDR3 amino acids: CASSPGGRRTEAFF. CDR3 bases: TGTGCCAGCAGCCCCGGGGGGAGAAGAACTGAAGCTTTCTTT.

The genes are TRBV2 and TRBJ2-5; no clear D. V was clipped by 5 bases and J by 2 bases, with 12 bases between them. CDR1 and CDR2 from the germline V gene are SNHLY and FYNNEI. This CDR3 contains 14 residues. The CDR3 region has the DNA TGTGCCAGCAGTCCCCGGAATACTCAAGAGACCCAGTACTTC. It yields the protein CASSPRNTQETQYF.

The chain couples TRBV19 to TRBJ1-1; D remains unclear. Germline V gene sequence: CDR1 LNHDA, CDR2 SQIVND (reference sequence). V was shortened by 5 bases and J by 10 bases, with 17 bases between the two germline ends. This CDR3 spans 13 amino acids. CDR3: CASSLEHPQRAFF. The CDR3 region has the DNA TGTGCCAGTAGTCTTGAGCATCCCCAGAGAGCTTTCTTT. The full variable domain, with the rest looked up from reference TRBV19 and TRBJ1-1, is DGGITQSPKYLFRKEGQNVTLSCEQNLNHDAMYWYRQDPGQGLRLIYYSQIVNDFQKGDIAEGYSVSREKKESFPLTVTSAQKNPTAFYLCASSLEHPQRAFFGQGTRLTVV.

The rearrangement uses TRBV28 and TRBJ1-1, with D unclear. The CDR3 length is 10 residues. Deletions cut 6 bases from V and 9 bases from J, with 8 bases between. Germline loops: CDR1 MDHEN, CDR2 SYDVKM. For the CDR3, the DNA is TGTGCCAGCAGCATGGGGAAAGCTTTCTTT. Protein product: CASSMGKAFF.

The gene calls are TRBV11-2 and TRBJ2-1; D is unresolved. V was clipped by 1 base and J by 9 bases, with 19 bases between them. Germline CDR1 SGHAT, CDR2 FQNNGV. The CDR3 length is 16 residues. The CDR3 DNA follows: TGTGCCAGCAGCTTAGCGTTTTCGAAGCGAGTGGGTGAGCAGTTCTTC. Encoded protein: CASSLAFSKRVGEQFF.

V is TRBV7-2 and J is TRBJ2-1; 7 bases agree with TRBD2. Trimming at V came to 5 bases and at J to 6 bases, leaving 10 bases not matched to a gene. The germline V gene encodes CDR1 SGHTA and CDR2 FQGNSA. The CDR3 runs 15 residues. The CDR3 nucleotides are TGTGCCAGCAGCCATAGCCGACTAGCATTCAATGAGCAGTTCTTC. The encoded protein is CASSHSRLAFNEQFF.

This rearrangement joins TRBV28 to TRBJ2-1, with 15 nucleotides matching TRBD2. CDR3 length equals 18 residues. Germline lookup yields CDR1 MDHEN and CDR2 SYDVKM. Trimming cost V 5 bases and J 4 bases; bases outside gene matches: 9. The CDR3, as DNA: TGTGCCAGCAGTCCACACGAAGGACTAGCGGGAGGGTACAATGAGCAGTTCTTC. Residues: CASSPHEGLAGGYNEQFF.

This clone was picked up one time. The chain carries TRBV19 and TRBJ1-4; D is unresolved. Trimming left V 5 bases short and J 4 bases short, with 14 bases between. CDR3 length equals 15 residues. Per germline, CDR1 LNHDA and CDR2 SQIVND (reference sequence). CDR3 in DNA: TGTGCCAGTAGTGGAAGACGGTGGGATAATGAAAAACTGTTTTTT. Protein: CASSGRRWDNEKLFF.

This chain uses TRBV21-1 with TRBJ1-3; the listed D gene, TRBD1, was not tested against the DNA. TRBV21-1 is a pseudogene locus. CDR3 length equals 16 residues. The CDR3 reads CASSAKQEYTGNTIYF. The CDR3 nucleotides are TGTGCCAGCAGTGCTAAACAGGAATATACTGGAAACACCATATATTTT.

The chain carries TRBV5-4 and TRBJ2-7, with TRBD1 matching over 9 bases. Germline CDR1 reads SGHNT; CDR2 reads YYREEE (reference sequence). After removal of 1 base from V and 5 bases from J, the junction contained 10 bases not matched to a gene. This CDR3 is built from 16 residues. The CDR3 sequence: CASSLPNGQGRNEQYF. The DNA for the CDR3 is TGTGCCAGCAGCTTGCCTAACGGACAGGGGAGGAACGAGCAGTACTTC.

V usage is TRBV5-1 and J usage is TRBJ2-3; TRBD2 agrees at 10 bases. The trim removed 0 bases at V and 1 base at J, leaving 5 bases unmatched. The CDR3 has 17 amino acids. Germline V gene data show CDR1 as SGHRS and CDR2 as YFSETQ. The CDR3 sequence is CASSLALTSGGTDTQYF. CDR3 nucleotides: TGCGCCAGCAGCTTGGCCCTCACTAGCGGGGGCACAGATACGCAGTATTTT.

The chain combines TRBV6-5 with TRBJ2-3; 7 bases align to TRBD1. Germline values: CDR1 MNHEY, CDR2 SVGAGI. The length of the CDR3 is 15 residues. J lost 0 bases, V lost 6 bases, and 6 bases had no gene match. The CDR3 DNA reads TGTGCCAGCAGCTCGGCGACAGGGAGCACAGATACGCAGTATTTT. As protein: CASSSATGSTDTQYF.

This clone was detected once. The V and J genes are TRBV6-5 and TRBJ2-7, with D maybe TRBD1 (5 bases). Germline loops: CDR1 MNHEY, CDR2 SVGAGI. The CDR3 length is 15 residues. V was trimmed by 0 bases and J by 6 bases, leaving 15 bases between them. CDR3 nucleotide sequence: TGTGCCAGCAGTTACTCGAAGTCAAGGGGTGGCGAGCAGTACTTC. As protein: CASSYSKSRGGEQYF.

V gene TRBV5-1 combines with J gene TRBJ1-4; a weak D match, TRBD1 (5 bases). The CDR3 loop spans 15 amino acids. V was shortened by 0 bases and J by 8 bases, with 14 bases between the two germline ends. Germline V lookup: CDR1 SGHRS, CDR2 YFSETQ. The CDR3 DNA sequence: TGCGCCAGCAGCTTGGCTTTAGGGGACTCCGAAAAACTGTTTTTT. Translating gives CASSLALGDSEKLFF. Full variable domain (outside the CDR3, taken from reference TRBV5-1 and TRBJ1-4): KAGVTQTPRYLIKTRGQQVTLSCSPISGHRSVSWYQQTPGQGLQFLFEYFSETQRNKGNFPGRFSGRQFSNSRSEMNVSTLELGDSALYLCASSLALGDSEKLFFGSGTQLSVL.

This CDR3 is CASSVDRATEAFF. Written as DNA, the CDR3 is TGTGCCAGTAGTGTCGACAGGGCCACTGAAGCTTTCTTT. The V call is TRBV19, the J call TRBJ1-1; 7 bases are shared with TRBD1. CDR3 length: 13 residues. Per the germline V gene, CDR1 is LNHDA and CDR2 is SQIVND (reference sequence). V shed 5 bases and J 4 bases; nucleotides not matched to a gene: 4.

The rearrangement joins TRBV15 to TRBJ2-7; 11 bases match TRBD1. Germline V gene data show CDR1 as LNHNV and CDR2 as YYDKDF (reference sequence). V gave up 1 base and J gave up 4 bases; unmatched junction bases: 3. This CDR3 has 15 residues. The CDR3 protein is CATSRGGTGGYEQYF. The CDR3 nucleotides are TGTGCCACCAGCAGAGGTGGGACAGGGGGATACGAGCAGTACTTC.

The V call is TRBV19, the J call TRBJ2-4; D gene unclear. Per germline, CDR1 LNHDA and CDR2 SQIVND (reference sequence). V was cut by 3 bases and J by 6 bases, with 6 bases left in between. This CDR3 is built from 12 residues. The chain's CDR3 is CASSMLGNIQYF. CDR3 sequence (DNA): TGTGCCAGTAGTATGCTGGGAAACATTCAGTACTTC. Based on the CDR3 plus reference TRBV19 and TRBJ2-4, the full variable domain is DGGITQSPKYLFRKEGQNVTLSCEQNLNHDAMYWYRQDPGQGLRLIYYSQIVNDFQKGDIAEGYSVSREKKESFPLTVTSAQKNPTAFYLCASSMLGNIQYFGAGTRLSVL.

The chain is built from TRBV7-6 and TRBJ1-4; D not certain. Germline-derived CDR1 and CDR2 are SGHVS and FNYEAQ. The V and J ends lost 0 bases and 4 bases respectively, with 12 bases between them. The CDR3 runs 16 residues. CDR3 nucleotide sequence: TGTGCCAGCAGCTTAGCGAGGTTCAGTAGTAATGAAAAACTGTTTTTT. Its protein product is CASSLARFSSNEKLFF.

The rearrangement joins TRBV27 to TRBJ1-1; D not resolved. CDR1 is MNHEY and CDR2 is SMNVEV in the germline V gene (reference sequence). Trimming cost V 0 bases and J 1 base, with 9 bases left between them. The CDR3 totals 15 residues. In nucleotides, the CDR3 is TGTGCCAGCAGTTTATCTCCCACTAAGAACACTGAAGCTTTCTTT. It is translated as CASSLSPTKNTEAFF.

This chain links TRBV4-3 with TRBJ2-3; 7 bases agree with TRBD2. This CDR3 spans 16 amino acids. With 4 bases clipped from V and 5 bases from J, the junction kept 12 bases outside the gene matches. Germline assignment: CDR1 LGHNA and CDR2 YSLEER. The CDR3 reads CASSPTSTGEGDTQYF. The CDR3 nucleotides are TGCGCCAGCAGCCCAACCAGTACGGGGGAGGGAGATACGCAGTATTTT.

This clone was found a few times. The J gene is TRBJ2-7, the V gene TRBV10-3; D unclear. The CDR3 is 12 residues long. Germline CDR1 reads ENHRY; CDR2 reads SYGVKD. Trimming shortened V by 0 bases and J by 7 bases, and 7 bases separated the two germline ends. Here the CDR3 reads CAISESTVEQYF. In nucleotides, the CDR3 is TGTGCCATCAGTGAGTCGACCGTTGAGCAGTACTTC.

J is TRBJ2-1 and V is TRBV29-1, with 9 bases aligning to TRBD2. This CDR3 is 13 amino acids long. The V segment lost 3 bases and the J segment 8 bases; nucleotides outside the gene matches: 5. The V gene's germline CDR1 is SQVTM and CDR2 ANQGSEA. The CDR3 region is CSVEGSGSYEQFF. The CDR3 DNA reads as TGCAGCGTTGAGGGTAGCGGGAGCTATGAGCAGTTCTTC.

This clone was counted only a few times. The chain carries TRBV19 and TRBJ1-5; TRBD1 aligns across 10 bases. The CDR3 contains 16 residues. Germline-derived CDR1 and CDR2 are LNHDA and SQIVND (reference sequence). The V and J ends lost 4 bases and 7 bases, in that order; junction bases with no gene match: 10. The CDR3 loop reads CASSSQAGQGGQPQHF. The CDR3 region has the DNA TGTGCCAGTAGTAGCCAAGCTGGACAGGGGGGACAGCCCCAGCATTTT.

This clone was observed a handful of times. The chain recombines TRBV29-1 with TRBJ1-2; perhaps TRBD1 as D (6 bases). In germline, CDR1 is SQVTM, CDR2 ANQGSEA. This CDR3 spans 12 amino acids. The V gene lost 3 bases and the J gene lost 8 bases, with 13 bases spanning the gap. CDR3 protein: CSVETGHPGYTF. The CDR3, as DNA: TGCAGCGTTGAGACAGGCCACCCCGGCTACACCTTC.

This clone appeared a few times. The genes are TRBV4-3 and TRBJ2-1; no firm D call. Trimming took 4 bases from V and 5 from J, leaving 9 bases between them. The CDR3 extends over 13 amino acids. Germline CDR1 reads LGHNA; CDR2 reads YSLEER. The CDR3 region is CASSPRLDNEQFF. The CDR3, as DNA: TGCGCCAGCAGCCCTCGACTGGACAATGAGCAGTTCTTC.

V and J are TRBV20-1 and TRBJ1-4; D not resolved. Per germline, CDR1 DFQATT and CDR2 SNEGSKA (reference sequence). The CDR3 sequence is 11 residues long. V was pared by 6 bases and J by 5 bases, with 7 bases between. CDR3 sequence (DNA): TGCAGTGCACCGATGAATGAAAAACTGTTTTTT. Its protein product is CSAPMNEKLFF.

The CDR3 nucleotides read TGTGCCAGCAGCTTGGCCGGAAGTCCGCGGGAGCAGTACTTC. It yields the protein CASSLAGSPREQYF. The rearrangement links TRBV5-6 to TRBJ2-7; D remains unclear. The ends were cut back, 0 bases at V and 7 bases at J, with 14 bases in the middle. Germline lookup yields CDR1 SGHDT and CDR2 YYEEEE. This CDR3 contains 14 residues.

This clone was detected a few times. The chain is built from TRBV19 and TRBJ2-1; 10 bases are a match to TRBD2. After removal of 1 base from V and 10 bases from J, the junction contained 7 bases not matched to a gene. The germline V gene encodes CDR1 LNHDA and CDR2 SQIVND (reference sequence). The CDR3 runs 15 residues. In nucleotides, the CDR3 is TGTGCCAGTAGTATAGCCTCCGGGACTAGCGTAGAGCAGTTCTTC. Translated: CASSIASGTSVEQFF.

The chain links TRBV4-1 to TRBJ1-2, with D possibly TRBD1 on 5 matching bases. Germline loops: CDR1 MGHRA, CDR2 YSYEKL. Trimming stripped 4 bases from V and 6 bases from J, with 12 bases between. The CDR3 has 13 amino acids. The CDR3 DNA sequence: TGCGCCAGCAGCCCCTGGGGGGGGAATGGCTACACCTTC. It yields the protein CASSPWGGNGYTF.

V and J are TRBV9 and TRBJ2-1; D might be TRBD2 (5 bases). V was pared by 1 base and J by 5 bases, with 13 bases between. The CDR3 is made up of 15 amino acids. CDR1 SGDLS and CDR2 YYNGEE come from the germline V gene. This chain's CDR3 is CASSVFLALDNEQFF. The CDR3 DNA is TGTGCCAGCAGCGTATTTCTAGCTCTAGACAATGAGCAGTTCTTC.

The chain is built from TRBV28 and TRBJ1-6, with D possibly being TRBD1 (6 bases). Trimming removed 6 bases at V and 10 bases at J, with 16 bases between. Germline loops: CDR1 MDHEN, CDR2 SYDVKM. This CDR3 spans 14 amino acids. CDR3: CASSLTGPGSPLHF. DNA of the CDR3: TGTGCCAGCAGCCTCACAGGGCCAGGATCACCCCTCCACTTT.